Listed here are 30 T cell receptor beta chains from one sample, sequenced in a study of Ad26.COV2.S vaccination and SARS-CoV-2 variants. The assay was immunoSEQ multiplex PCR, and TCRdb's table has in-frame clones only and misses some. The data show about 480,000 clones, 70% to 90% seen once. Treatment: roughly 20 received Ad26.COV2.S at low or high dose, single or two shots; several received placebo; per-sample allocation not given. Day 63 after the first injection of vaccine or placebo was the sampling time. This specimen was peripheral blood, taken in a trial of Ad26.COV2.S vaccine versus placebo. These receptors came from a person aged 18-65 years who received the Ad26.COV2.S COVID-19 vaccine or a placebo.

This chain joins TRBV6-5 and TRBJ1-1; 8 bases match TRBD1. This CDR3 is built from 15 residues. Germline CDR1 and CDR2: MNHEY and SVGAGI. V trimming: 7 bases; J trimming: 13 bases; junction bases outside the gene matches: 20. DNA for the CDR3: TGTGCCAGCACCGGGGGCCAACGGACAGGGAGATATTTTTTCTTT. Its translation is CASTGGQRTGRYFFF.

This chain uses TRBV2 with TRBJ2-1, with D hard to call. In germline, CDR1 is SNHLY, CDR2 FYNNEI. V shed 6 bases and J shed 8 bases, with 11 bases lying between them. There are 12 residues in the CDR3. CDR3: CASRTMLYEQFF. The DNA for the CDR3 is TGTGCCAGCAGGACCATGCTATATGAGCAGTTCTTC.

Here the CDR3 reads CSVREAYEQYF. CDR3 coding DNA: TGCAGCGTTCGGGAGGCCTACGAGCAGTACTTC. The chain carries TRBV29-1 and TRBJ2-7; TRBD2 matches at 7 bases. The CDR3 loop spans 11 amino acids. Germline V gene sequence: CDR1 SQVTM, CDR2 ANQGSEA. The V gene end was trimmed by 5 bases and the J gene end by 2 bases; junction bases not matched to a gene: 0.

The J gene is TRBJ2-5, the V gene TRBV5-1, with 7 bases matching TRBD1. CDR3 size: 15 residues. Germline V gene lookup returns CDR1 SGHRS and CDR2 YFSETQ. V was pared by 0 bases and J by 7 bases, with 9 bases of the junction left unmatched. The CDR3 loop reads CASSLGQGDKGTQYF. As DNA, the CDR3 is TGCGCCAGCAGCTTGGGACAGGGTGATAAGGGGACCCAGTACTTC. Filled out from reference TRBV5-1 and TRBJ2-5, the complete variable domain reads KAGVTQTPRYLIKTRGQQVTLSCSPISGHRSVSWYQQTPGQGLQFLFEYFSETQRNKGNFPGRFSGRQFSNSRSEMNVSTLELGDSALYLCASSLGQGDKGTQYFGPGTRLLVL.

The chain joins TRBV2 to TRBJ2-1; 8 bases map to TRBD2. Germline assignment: CDR1 SNHLY and CDR2 FYNNEI. V trimming: 0 bases; J trimming: 8 bases; junction bases outside the gene matches: 6. The CDR3 runs to 15 residues. The chain's CDR3 is CASSEAGTSYDEQFF. Here the CDR3 DNA reads TGTGCCAGCAGTGAAGCCGGGACTAGTTACGATGAGCAGTTCTTC.

The V gene is TRBV28, the J gene TRBJ2-1; 8 bases line up with TRBD1. Germline CDR1 reads MDHEN; CDR2 reads SYDVKM. Trimming cost V 6 bases and J 6 bases; bases outside gene matches: 4. CDR3 length equals 13 residues. The CDR3 nucleotides are TGTGCCAGCAGAGTTACAGGGGGCAATGAGCAGTTCTTC. Amino acid sequence: CASRVTGGNEQFF.

V and J are TRBV6-5 and TRBJ1-1; no firm D call. The CDR3 runs to 13 residues. V was clipped by 9 bases and J by 0 bases, with 11 bases between them. Germline V lookup: CDR1 MNHEY, CDR2 SVGAGI. CDR3 sequence reads: CASHRNMNTEAFF. In DNA, the CDR3 is TGTGCCAGTCACAGAAATATGAACACTGAAGCTTTCTTT.

The chain employs TRBV6-5 and TRBJ2-2; D gene uncertain. The CDR3 runs to 13 residues. Germline V gives CDR1 MNHEY, CDR2 SVGAGI. Trimming took off 6 bases at V and 7 bases at J, with 12 bases between the two ends. Written as DNA, the CDR3 is TGTGCCAGCAGCCCAAGGGTGAACGGGGAGCTGTTTTTT. It translates to CASSPRVNGELFF.

The table lists this clone with a count of one. This chain joins TRBV28 and TRBJ2-5; 9 bases match TRBD2. Trimming at V came to 7 bases and at J to 1 base, leaving 10 bases not matched to a gene. Per germline, CDR1 MDHEN and CDR2 SYDVKM. The CDR3 runs 16 residues. CDR3 in amino acids: CASTYTGTSFQETQYF. CDR3 DNA sequence: TGTGCCAGCACCTACACCGGGACTAGCTTCCAAGAGACCCAGTACTTC.

The chain combines TRBV11-2 with TRBJ1-2; weak D call: TRBD1 (5 bases). The CDR3 sequence is 13 residues long. The germline gives CDR1 SGHAT, CDR2 FQNNGV. Trimming removed 5 bases at V and 4 bases at J, with 11 bases between. The CDR3 reads CASSQGVGYGYTF. The CDR3 nucleotides read TGTGCCAGCAGCCAAGGGGTGGGCTATGGCTACACCTTC.

This CDR3 reads CASSTPDTYNTEAFF. CDR3 bases: TGTGCCAGCAGTACTCCCGACACCTACAACACTGAAGCTTTCTTT. The chain recombines TRBV28 with TRBJ1-1; D call uncertain. The CDR3 has 15 amino acids. Germline V gene sequence: CDR1 MDHEN, CDR2 SYDVKM. V lost 5 bases and J lost 2, with 15 bases in between.

The chain carries TRBV29-1 and TRBJ2-3; D may be TRBD1 or TRBD2 (5 bases each). The CDR3 is made up of 13 amino acids. Germline values: CDR1 SQVTM, CDR2 ANQGSEA. V lost 6 bases and J 1 base, leaving 11 bases between the germline ends. The CDR3 DNA reads TGCAGCGTCGAACGGGGCGGCACAGATACGCAGTATTTT. This gives the protein CSVERGGTDTQYF.

This clone was recorded only once. The chain uses TRBV6-2 or TRBV6-3 and TRBJ2-1, with 8 bases identical to TRBD2. Germline lookup yields CDR1 MNHEY and CDR2 SVGEGT. The CDR3 runs to 20 residues. J gave up 1 base and V 2 bases, and 16 bases lay outside the gene matches. The CDR3 DNA follows: TGTGCCAGCAGTTACGATCTAGCGGGCTACCCGCGAAAGTCCTACAATGAGCAGTTCTTC. Translated: CASSYDLAGYPRKSYNEQFF.

This clone appeared a few times. The chain links TRBV28 to TRBJ2-7; weak D call: TRBD1 (5 bases). Germline V lookup: CDR1 MDHEN, CDR2 SYDVKM. This CDR3 comprises 14 residues. The V end was cut by 8 bases, the J end by 4 bases, with 18 bases between. The CDR3 DNA is TGTGCCAGCGCTCCAGCAGGGTCTCGGTACGAGCAGTACTTC. Its protein product is CASAPAGSRYEQYF. Together with reference TRBV28 and TRBJ2-7, the CDR3 gives the full variable domain: DVKVTQSSRYLVKRTGEKVFLECVQDMDHENMFWYRQDPGLGLRLIYFSYDVKMKEKGDIPEGYSVSREKKERFSLILESASTNQTSMYLCASAPAGSRYEQYFGPGTRLTVT.

The CDR3 DNA sequence: TGTGCCAGTAGCGGAGCCCCAAATTCACCCCTCCACTTT. Encoded protein: CASSGAPNSPLHF. This chain joins TRBV19 and TRBJ1-6; the D is unclear. The length of the CDR3 is 13 residues. CDR1 is LNHDA, CDR2 SQIVND, per germline (reference sequence). The germline V and J ends were trimmed by 6 bases and 7 bases, with 10 bases remaining between them.

The V and J genes are TRBV29-1 and TRBJ1-2; D is possibly TRBD1 (5 bases). CDR3 length equals 12 residues. Germline loops: CDR1 SQVTM, CDR2 ANQGSEA. V was cut by 0 bases and J by 4 bases, with 6 bases left in between. For the CDR3, the DNA is TGCAGCGTTGAAGAAGGGGCCTATGGCTACACCTTC. This codes for CSVEEGAYGYTF. Combining the CDR3 with reference TRBV29-1 and TRBJ1-2 gives the whole variable domain SAVISQKPSRDICQRGTSLTIQCQVDSQVTMMFWYRQQPGQSLTLIATANQGSEATYESGFVIDKFPISRPNLTFSTLTVSNMSPEDSSIYLCSVEEGAYGYTFGSGTRLTVV.

The chain recombines TRBV24-1 with TRBJ2-7; weak D call: TRBD1 (6 bases). Germline CDR1 and CDR2: KGHDR and SFDVKD. V dropped 4 bases and J dropped 2 bases, with 11 bases sitting between them. CDR3 length: 14 residues. The DNA for the CDR3 is TGTGCCACCAGTGAACCTGACAGGCCCTACGAGCAGTACTTC. Translating gives CATSEPDRPYEQYF.

This sequence joins TRBV4-3 and TRBJ2-1, with TRBD2 matching over 10 bases. Germline V gives CDR1 LGHNA, CDR2 YSLEER. The CDR3 has 16 amino acids. Trimming removed 0 bases from V and 7 bases from J; junction bases left unmatched: 6. The CDR3 region is CASSQDTAGGTNEQFF. CDR3 in DNA: TGCGCCAGCAGCCAAGATACAGCGGGAGGGACGAATGAGCAGTTCTTC.

This chain joins TRBV9 and TRBJ2-7; D gene ambiguous. Germline values: CDR1 SGDLS, CDR2 YYNGEE. The CDR3 consists of 14 residues. V dropped 4 bases and J dropped 7 bases, with 18 bases sitting between them. The CDR3 nucleotides read TGTGCCAGCAGCCCTAAGGGTACCGATGGGGAGCAGTACTTC. As protein: CASSPKGTDGEQYF.

This clone was observed a single time. The chain couples TRBV30 to TRBJ2-3; 8 bases match TRBD2. Trimming at V came to 0 bases and at J to 4 bases, leaving 3 bases not matched to a gene. Germline lookup yields CDR1 GTSNPN and CDR2 SVGIG (reference sequence). The CDR3 loop spans 14 amino acids. The DNA for the CDR3 is TGTGCCTGGAGTGTGGCGGGAGGCGCAGATACGCAGTATTTT. The encoded protein is CAWSVAGGADTQYF.

Concerning this clone: An end of the junction does not agree with germline; a read error may underlie this. CDR3 sequence: CASSGRLVGMAHF. CDR3 bases: TGTGCCAGCAGCGGACGCCTAGTTGGGATGGCCCACTTC. This sequence joins TRBV28 and TRBJ2-7, with no clear D. Germline CDR1 MDHEN, CDR2 SYDVKM. The CDR3 loop spans 13 amino acids.

This clone appeared a single time. The chain combines TRBV7-3 with TRBJ2-1; possible D gene TRBD2, 7 bases. Looked up from germline, CDR1 is SGHTA and CDR2 is FQGTGA. Trimming cost V 5 bases and J 0 bases, with 23 bases left between them. The CDR3 is made up of 19 amino acids. The CDR3: CASSLRGGSSVSSYNEQFF. CDR3 DNA: TGTGCCAGCAGCCTCAGGGGCGGGAGTAGCGTCAGCTCCTACAATGAGCAGTTCTTC.

J is TRBJ1-1 and V is TRBV2; D ambiguous. The length of the CDR3 is 13 residues. The germline gives CDR1 SNHLY, CDR2 FYNNEI. V dropped 0 bases and J dropped 7 bases, with 9 bases sitting between them. The CDR3 DNA reads TGTGCCAGCAGTGAAGCGATGTTCGGTGAAGCTTTCTTT. It translates to CASSEAMFGEAFF.

The chain carries TRBV30 and TRBJ1-1; TRBD1 matches 7 bases. This CDR3 contains 19 residues. Trimming removed 5 bases from V and 1 base from J; junction bases left unmatched: 22. The V gene's germline CDR1 is GTSNPN and CDR2 SVGIG (reference sequence). CDR3 sequence reads: CAWSRDRWNRPSSNTEAFF. In nucleotides, the CDR3 is TGTGCCTGGTCCCGGGACAGATGGAACCGTCCATCCTCGAACACTGAAGCTTTCTTT.

The V and J genes are TRBV27 and TRBJ2-3, with 10 bases identical to TRBD1. There are 15 residues in the CDR3. The J segment lost 6 bases and the V segment lost 4 bases, leaving 7 bases of the junction unmatched. Germline loops: CDR1 MNHEY, CDR2 SMNVEV (reference sequence). CDR3 bases: TGTGCCAGCAGTTCGGGACAGGGGATGAGCGATACGCAGTATTTT. Amino acid sequence: CASSSGQGMSDTQYF.

The chain has TRBV7-2 and TRBJ1-1, with a possible D match to TRBD1 (5 bases). CDR1 is SGHTA and CDR2 is FQGNSA in the germline V gene. V was pared by 3 bases and J by 7 bases, with 12 bases between. The length of the CDR3 is 13 residues. The CDR3 loop reads CASSFKWGGEAFF. In nucleotides, the CDR3 is TGTGCCAGCAGCTTCAAGTGGGGGGGTGAAGCTTTCTTT.

The V gene is TRBV24-1, the J gene TRBJ2-2; 10 bases line up with TRBD1. The CDR3 contains 22 residues. The junction had 22 bases not matched to a gene; V was cut back by 7 bases and J by 0 bases. Germline assignment: CDR1 KGHDR and CDR2 SFDVKD. This chain's CDR3 is CATSPGWGQGKRTVANTGELFF. CDR3 DNA sequence: TGTGCCACCAGCCCCGGGTGGGGACAGGGGAAAAGAACAGTGGCGAACACCGGGGAGCTGTTTTTT.

The CDR3 loop is CATHLVGGAHRGKKYNEQFF. CDR3 coding DNA: TGTGCCACCCACTTAGTCGGAGGAGCCCATAGGGGGAAAAAATACAATGAGCAGTTCTTC. The chain carries TRBV24-1 and TRBJ2-1; perhaps TRBD1 as D (6 bases). Trimming pared 9 bases from V and 4 bases from J, leaving 33 bases between. The CDR3 runs to 20 residues. The germline V gene encodes CDR1 KGHDR and CDR2 SFDVKD.

V usage is TRBV3-1 (or the pseudogene TRBV3-2) and J usage is TRBJ1-2, with D possibly being TRBD1 (5 bases). This CDR3 has 15 residues. Germline CDR1 LGHDT, CDR2 YNNKEL (reference sequence). The V end was cut by 3 bases, the J end by 4 bases, with 15 bases between. The CDR3 sequence: CASSQGLADPYGYTF. For the CDR3, the DNA is TGTGCCAGCAGCCAGGGACTTGCGGACCCCTATGGCTACACCTTC.

This chain joins TRBV28 and TRBJ2-3; tentative D call: TRBD1 (5 bases). Germline V gives CDR1 MDHEN, CDR2 SYDVKM. V was clipped by 4 bases and J by 2 bases, with 13 bases between them. The CDR3 is made up of 15 amino acids. The CDR3: CASSWARGLTDTQYF. In DNA, the CDR3 is TGTGCCAGCAGTTGGGCTAGGGGCCTCACAGATACGCAGTATTTT.